This TCR beta chain derives from a study of CD8 T cells in ankylosing spondylitis. Trimming cost V 5 bases and J 4 bases, with 18 bases left between them. The CDR3 sequence is 16 residues long. TCRdb analysed the 5' RACE reads with MiXCR anew, one entry per CDR3 protein. The sample lists approximately 540,000 distinct CDR3 sequences, roughly 13% seen once, with approximately 7% in the top ten. Findings and caveats of the study: Typical of ankylosing spondylitis blood, it appeared, was a TCR beta motif of fewer than ten highly homologous variants.

This clonotype came up many times. Its antigen is not known. Source material: blood, either unsorted or a sorted T cell fraction (not recorded which). The rearrangement uses TRBV12-3 or TRBV12-4 and TRBJ1-3; D not resolved. The origin of this receptor is a male donor with ankylosing spondylitis. The CDR3 sequence is CASSQVDQDYGNTIYF. As DNA, the CDR3 is TGTGCCAGCAGTCAAGTCGACCAAGACTACGGAAACACCATATATTTT.